These 8 T cell receptor beta chains share one sample of origin, sequenced in a study of T-cell reconstitution after alpha-beta-depleted transplantation in children. As it was prepared, the TCRbeta library received unique molecular identifiers. TCRdb re-derived calls from the PCR reads in MiXCR, one entry per CDR3 protein. The repertoire holds about 610,000 distinct CDR3 sequences, with about 10% as singletons. The material was PBMCs from the stem cell graft donor, obtained from the stem cell graft. The source is a human donor who donated a stem cell graft to a child with acute myeloid leukemia.

J is TRBJ2-5 and V is TRBV6-1, with D tentatively TRBD2 (6 bases). Germline V gives CDR1 MNHNS, CDR2 SASEGT. With 6 bases removed from V and 5 bases from J, the gap between germline ends came to 16 bases. The CDR3 consists of 14 residues. The CDR3 sequence is CASRPYRGTETQYF. The CDR3 DNA sequence: TGTGCCAGCAGACCCTACCGGGGGACGGAGACCCAGTACTTC.

This sequence joins TRBV11-2 and TRBJ1-2; 9 nucleotides agree with TRBD1. CDR1 is SGHAT, CDR2 FQNNGV, per germline. CDR3 length equals 13 residues. The V segment lost 4 bases and the J segment 8 bases; nucleotides outside the gene matches: 5. CDR3 protein: CASSSSDRGGYTF. For the CDR3, the DNA is TGTGCCAGCAGCTCCTCGGACAGGGGAGGCTACACCTTC.

The chain uses TRBV12-3 or TRBV12-4 and TRBJ1-4; D gene ambiguous. V lost 7 bases to trimming and J lost 6 bases, with 12 bases between them. This CDR3 is 13 amino acids long. For the CDR3, the DNA is TGTGCCAGCACCAGAGCCGGGGATGAAAAACTGTTTTTT. Its protein is CASTRAGDEKLFF.

The chain combines TRBV29-1 with TRBJ2-6; the match to TRBD1 covers 8 bases. CDR3 length: 15 amino acids. CDR1 and CDR2 (germline): SQVTM, ANQGSEA. J gave up 2 bases and V 6 bases, and 6 bases lay outside the gene matches. Here the CDR3 DNA reads TGCAGCGTCCGACAGGGGATAACTGGGGCCAACGTCCTGACTTTC. Its protein product is CSVRQGITGANVLTF.

This clonotype was observed a few times. This chain uses TRBV5-1 with TRBJ2-3; 12 nucleotides align to TRBD2. The CDR3 runs 14 residues. Germline V CDR1 and CDR2: SGHRS, YFSETQ. The trim removed 7 bases at V and 4 bases at J, leaving 4 bases unmatched. Here the CDR3 DNA reads TGCGCCAGCCGGACTAGCGGGACCCCAGATACGCAGTATTTT. This gives the protein CASRTSGTPDTQYF.

This clonotype has ten or more counts. The chain is built from TRBV27 and TRBJ2-7; possibly TRBD1 for D (6 bases). Trimming pared 5 bases from V and 1 base from J, leaving 15 bases between. Germline V CDR1 and CDR2: MNHEY, SMNVEV (reference sequence). CDR3 length: 15 amino acids. In DNA form, the CDR3 reads TGTGCCAGCAGTATTCAGGGGAGAGGTTCCTACGAGCAGTACTTC. Translated: CASSIQGRGSYEQYF.

About this clonotype: At one boundary the junction diverges from the germline segment, which might be a read error. The chain has TRBV12-3 or TRBV12-4 and TRBJ2-1, with 11 bases lining up with TRBD2. This CDR3 has 18 amino acids. CDR3 sequence reads: CTSSLLPLTSGKPNEQFF. The CDR3 DNA is TGTACCAGCAGTTTATTGCCCCTGACTAGCGGGAAACCGAATGAGCAGTTCTTC.

The chain joins TRBV3-1 to TRBJ1-1; D is undetermined. The V and J ends lost 1 base and 4 bases respectively, with 7 bases between them. The germline gives CDR1 LGHDT, CDR2 YNNKEL (reference sequence). CDR3 length: 13 amino acids. CDR3 DNA: TGTGCCAGCAGCCAAGGAGGTCGCACTGAAGCTTTCTTT. Translation gives CASSQGGRTEAFF. The whole variable domain, filled in from reference TRBV3-1 and TRBJ1-1, reads DTAVSQTPKYLVTQMGNDKSIKCEQNLGHDTMYWYKQDSKKFLKIMFSYNNKELIINETVPNRFSPKSPDKAHLNLHINSLELGDSAVYFCASSQGGRTEAFFGQGTRLTVV.